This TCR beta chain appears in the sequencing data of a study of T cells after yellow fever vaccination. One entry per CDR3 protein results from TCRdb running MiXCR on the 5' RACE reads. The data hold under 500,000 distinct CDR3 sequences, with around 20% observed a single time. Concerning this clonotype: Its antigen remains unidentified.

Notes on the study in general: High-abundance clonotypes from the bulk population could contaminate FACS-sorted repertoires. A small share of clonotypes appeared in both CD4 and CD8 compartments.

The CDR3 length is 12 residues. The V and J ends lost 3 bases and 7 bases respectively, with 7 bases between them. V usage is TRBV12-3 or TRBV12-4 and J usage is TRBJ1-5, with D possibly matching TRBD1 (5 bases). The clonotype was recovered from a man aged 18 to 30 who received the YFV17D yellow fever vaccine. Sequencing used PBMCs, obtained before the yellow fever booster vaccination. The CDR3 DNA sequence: TGTGCCAGCAGTTTTGAGGGGCAGCCCCAGCATTTT. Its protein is CASSFEGQPQHF.